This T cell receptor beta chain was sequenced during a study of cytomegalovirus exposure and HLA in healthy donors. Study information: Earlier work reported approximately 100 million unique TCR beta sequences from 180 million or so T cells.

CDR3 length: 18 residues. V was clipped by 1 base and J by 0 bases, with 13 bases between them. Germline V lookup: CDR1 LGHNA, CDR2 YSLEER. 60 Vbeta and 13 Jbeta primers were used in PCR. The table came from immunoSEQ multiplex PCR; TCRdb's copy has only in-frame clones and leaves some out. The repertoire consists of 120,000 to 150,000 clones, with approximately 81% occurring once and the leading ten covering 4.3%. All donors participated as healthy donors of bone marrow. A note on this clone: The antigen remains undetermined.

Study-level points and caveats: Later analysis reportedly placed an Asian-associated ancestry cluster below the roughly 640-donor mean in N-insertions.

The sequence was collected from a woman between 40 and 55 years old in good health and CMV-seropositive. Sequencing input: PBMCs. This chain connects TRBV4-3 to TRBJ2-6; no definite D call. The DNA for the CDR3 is TGCGCCAGCAGCCAAGTTTCAGGCGATCTCTCTGGGGCCAACGTCCTGACTTTC. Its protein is CASSQVSGDLSGANVLTF.